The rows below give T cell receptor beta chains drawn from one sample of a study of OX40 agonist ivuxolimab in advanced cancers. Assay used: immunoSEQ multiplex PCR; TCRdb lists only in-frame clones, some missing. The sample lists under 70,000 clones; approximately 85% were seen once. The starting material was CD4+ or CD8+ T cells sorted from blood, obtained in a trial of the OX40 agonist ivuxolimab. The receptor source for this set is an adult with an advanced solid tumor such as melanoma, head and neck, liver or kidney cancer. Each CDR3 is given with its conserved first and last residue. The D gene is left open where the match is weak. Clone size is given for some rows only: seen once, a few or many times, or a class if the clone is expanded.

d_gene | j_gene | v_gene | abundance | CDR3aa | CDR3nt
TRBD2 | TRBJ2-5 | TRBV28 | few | CASSPYSGRASETQYF | TGTGCCAGCAGTCCATATAGCGGGAGGGCCAGTGAGACCCAGTACTTC
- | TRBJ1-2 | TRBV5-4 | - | CASSLPGLSGGGYTF | TGTGCCAGCAGCTTACCGGGCCTTTCTGGTGGTGGCTACACCTTC
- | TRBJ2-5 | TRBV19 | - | CASSITGKETQYF | TGTGCCAGTAGTATTACCGGGAAAGAGACCCAGTACTTC
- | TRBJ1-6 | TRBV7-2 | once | CASSLRTADSPLHF | TGTGCCAGCAGCCTCCGGACGGCTGATTCACCCCTCCACTTT
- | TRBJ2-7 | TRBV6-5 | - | CASSKYRALEQYF | TGTGCCAGCAGTAAGTACAGGGCTCTCGAGCAGTACTTC
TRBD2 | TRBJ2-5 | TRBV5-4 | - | CASSLSIGGGKTQYF | TGTGCCAGCAGCTTGAGTATCGGCGGGGGGAAGACCCAGTACTTC
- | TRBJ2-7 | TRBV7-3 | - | CASSLNRGEQYF | TGTGCCAGCAGCTTAAACCGGGGCGAGCAGTACTTC
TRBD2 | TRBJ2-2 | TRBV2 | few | CASTLTSGPGGTGELFF | TGTGCCAGCACCCTGACTAGCGGGCCCGGCGGGACCGGGGAGCTGTTTTTT
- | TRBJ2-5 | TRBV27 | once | CASSLSPGETQYF | TGTGCCAGCAGTTTATCGCCGGGGGAGACCCAGTACTTC
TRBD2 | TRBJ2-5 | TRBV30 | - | CAWNSGKGQETQYF | TGTGCCTGGAATAGCGGGAAGGGCCAAGAGACCCAGTACTTC
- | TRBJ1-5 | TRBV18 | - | CASSPTIDSNQPQHF | TGTGCCAGCTCACCAACTATTGATAGCAATCAGCCCCAGCATTTT
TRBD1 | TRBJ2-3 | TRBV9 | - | CASSVAVGGRGQDTQYF | TGTGCCAGCAGCGTAGCGGTAGGAGGCAGGGGGCAAGATACGCAGTATTTT
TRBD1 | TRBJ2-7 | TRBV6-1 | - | CASGRQGTYEQYF | TGTGCCAGCGGCCGACAGGGTACCTACGAGCAGTACTTC
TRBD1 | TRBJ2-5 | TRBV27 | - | CASSLDRDGIETQYF | TGTGCCAGCAGTTTGGACAGGGATGGGATTGAGACCCAGTACTTC
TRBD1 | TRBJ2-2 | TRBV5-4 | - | CASSSPVRQGVGELFF | TGTGCCAGCAGCTCCCCGGTCCGACAGGGGGTCGGGGAGCTGTTTTTT
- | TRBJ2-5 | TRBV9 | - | CASSPGHLQETQYF | TGTGCCAGCAGCCCTGGACATCTACAAGAGACCCAGTACTTC
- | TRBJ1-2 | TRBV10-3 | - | CAISESPAYGYTF | TGTGCCATCAGTGAGTCGCCAGCCTATGGCTACACCTTC
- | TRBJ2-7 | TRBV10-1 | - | CASSEWDGHAYEQYF | TGCGCCAGCAGTGAGTGGGACGGACACGCCTACGAGCAGTACTTC
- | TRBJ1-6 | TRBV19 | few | CASSTGGGGDSPLHF | TGTGCCAGTAGTACAGGAGGAGGCGGGGATTCACCCCTCCACTTT
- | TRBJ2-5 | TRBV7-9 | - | CASSPAGGQETQYF | TGTGCCAGCAGCCCAGCCGGGGGCCAAGAGACCCAGTACTTC
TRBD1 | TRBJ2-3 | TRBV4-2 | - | CASSQDPRGTDTQYF | TGTGCCAGCAGCCAAGATCCCAGGGGGACAGATACGCAGTATTTT
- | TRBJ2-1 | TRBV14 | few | CASSQDGPNEQFF | TGTGCCAGCAGCCAAGATGGGCCTAATGAGCAGTTCTTC
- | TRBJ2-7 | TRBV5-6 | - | CASSSRQASGVYEQYF | TGTGCCAGCAGCTCCCGACAGGCAAGCGGGGTATACGAGCAGTACTTC
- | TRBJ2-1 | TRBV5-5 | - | CASSLDGDSYNEQFF | TGTGCCAGCAGCTTGGATGGGGATAGCTACAATGAGCAGTTCTTC
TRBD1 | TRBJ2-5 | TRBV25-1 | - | CASSAQGAGQETQYF | TGTGCCAGCAGTGCCCAGGGGGCAGGTCAAGAGACCCAGTACTTC
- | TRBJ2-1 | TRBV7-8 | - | CASSPLHGRSSYNEQFF | TGTGCCAGCAGCCCACTCCACGGGCGGAGCTCCTACAATGAGCAGTTCTTC
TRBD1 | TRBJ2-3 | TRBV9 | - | CASSVDQGAWDTQYF | TGTGCCAGCAGCGTAGATCAGGGGGCGTGGGATACGCAGTATTTT
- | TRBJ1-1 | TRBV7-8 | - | CASSLNQHTEAFF | TGTGCCAGCAGCTTAAACCAGCACACTGAAGCTTTCTTT
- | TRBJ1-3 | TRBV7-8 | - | CASSWVGTASGNTIYF | TGTGCCAGCAGCTGGGTGGGGACGGCCTCTGGAAACACCATATATTTT
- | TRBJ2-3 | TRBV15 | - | CATSRGEHSSTDTQYF | TGTGCCACCAGCAGAGGGGAACACTCTAGCACAGATACGCAGTATTTT
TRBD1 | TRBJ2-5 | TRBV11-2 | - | CASSLDGTGFRETQYF | TGTGCCAGCAGCTTAGATGGGACAGGGTTTAGGGAGACCCAGTACTTC
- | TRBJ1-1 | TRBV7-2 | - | CASSLEWRKVQTEAFF | TGTGCCAGCAGCTTAGAGTGGCGCAAGGTTCAGACTGAAGCTTTCTTT
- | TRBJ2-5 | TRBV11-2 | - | CASSKGRETQYF | TGTGCCAGCTCCAAGGGAAGGGAGACCCAGTACTTC
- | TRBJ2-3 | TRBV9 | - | CASSGGLPGTDTQYF | TGTGCCAGCAGCGGAGGGCTCCCTGGGACAGATACGCAGTATTTT
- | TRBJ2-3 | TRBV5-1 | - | CASSLAGRRTDTQYF | TGCGCCAGCAGCTTGGCAGGGCGGCGCACAGATACGCAGTATTTT
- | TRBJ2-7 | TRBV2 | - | CASSQGEAEQYF | TGTGCCAGCTCACAGGGTGAGGCCGAGCAGTACTTC
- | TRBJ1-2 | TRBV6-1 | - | CASSRYESYTF | TGTGCCAGCAGCCGCTATGAAAGCTACACCTTC
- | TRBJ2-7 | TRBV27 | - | CASSTGAGSSYEQYF | TGTGCCAGCTCTACCGGAGCGGGTAGCTCCTACGAGCAGTACTTC
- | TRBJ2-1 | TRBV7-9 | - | CARGSDNEQFF | TGTGCCAGGGGATCAGACAATGAGCAGTTCTTC
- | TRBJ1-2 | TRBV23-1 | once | CASRPSGDYYGYTF | TGCGCCAGCAGACCGTCAGGGGACTACTATGGCTACACCTTC
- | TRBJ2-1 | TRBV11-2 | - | CASSPGTYNEQFF | TGTGCCAGCAGCCCCGGGACGTACAATGAGCAGTTCTTC
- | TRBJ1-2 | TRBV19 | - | CASSTGTARQSYGYTF | TGTGCCAGTAGTACCGGGACTGCAAGACAGTCCTATGGCTACACCTTC
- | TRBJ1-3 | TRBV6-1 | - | CASSANSPGNTIYF | TGTGCCAGCAGTGCAAACAGTCCTGGAAACACCATATATTTT
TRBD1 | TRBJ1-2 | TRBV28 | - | CASRQGRNYGYTF | TGTGCCAGCCGACAGGGGAGAAACTATGGCTACACCTTC
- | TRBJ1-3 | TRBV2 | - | CATIAPGGTIYF | TGTGCCACCATTGCTCCTGGGGGCACCATATATTTT
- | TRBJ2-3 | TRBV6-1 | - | CASSEGTANTDTQYF | TGTGCCAGCAGTGAAGGGACGGCCAACACAGATACGCAGTATTTT
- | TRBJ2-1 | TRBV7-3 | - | CASSLTGPPDEQFF | TGTGCCAGCAGCTTAACGGGCCCGCCCGATGAGCAGTTCTTC
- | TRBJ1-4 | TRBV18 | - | CASSPPQVQREKLFF | TGTGCCAGCTCACCGCCGCAAGTCCAACGGGAAAAACTGTTTTTT
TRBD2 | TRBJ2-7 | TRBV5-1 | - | CASLTAGLVSYEQYF | TGCGCCAGCCTCACCGCGGGACTAGTCTCCTACGAGCAGTACTTC
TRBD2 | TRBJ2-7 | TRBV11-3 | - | CASSLGTSGSAFDEQYF | TGTGCCAGCAGCTTAGGGACTAGCGGGAGCGCTTTTGACGAGCAGTACTTC
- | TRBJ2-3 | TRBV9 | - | CASSVRVADTQYF | TGTGCCAGCAGCGTAAGGGTCGCAGATACGCAGTATTTT
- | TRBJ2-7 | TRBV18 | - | CASSPGQGGGYEQYF | TGTGCCAGCTCACCAGGTCAGGGGGGCGGCTACGAGCAGTACTTC
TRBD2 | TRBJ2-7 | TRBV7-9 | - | CASSLRRSSGSSSYEQYF | TGTGCCAGCAGCTTAAGGAGGTCTAGCGGGTCGAGCTCCTACGAGCAGTACTTC